A single sample gave rise to the 9 T cell receptor beta chains below, sequenced in a study of blood T cell repertoires in COVID-19. Method: immunoSEQ multiplex PCR; TCRdb's copy keeps in-frame clones and lacks some. The table includes around 400,000 clones, about 89% detected once. The sequenced material came from peripheral blood. Receptor source: an older woman with COVID-19, enrolled during active disease.

This chain links TRBV6-2 or TRBV6-3 with TRBJ2-3; D is ambiguous. Trimming shortened V by 0 bases and J by 2 bases, and 21 bases separated the two germline ends. The CDR3 spans 19 residues. The germline V gene has CDR1 MNHEY and CDR2 SVGEGT. As DNA, the CDR3 is TGTGCCAGCAGTTACTCGACGGTCCCAAGAATAGACAACACAGATACGCAGTATTTT. Its translation: CASSYSTVPRIDNTDTQYF.

The chain combines TRBV7-9 with TRBJ1-4; 11 nucleotides align to TRBD1. The junction had 8 bases not matched to a gene; V was cut back by 5 bases and J by 0 bases. This CDR3 comprises 18 residues. Germline-derived CDR1 and CDR2 are SEHNR and FQNEAQ (reference sequence). DNA of the CDR3: TGTGCCAGCAGCCCCGGACAGGGGGCCGGCTCAACTAATGAAAAACTGTTTTTT. Translating gives CASSPGQGAGSTNEKLFF.

This clone was counted once. V is TRBV6-5 and J is TRBJ1-6, with unresolved D. The CDR3 has 15 amino acids. Germline assignment: CDR1 MNHEY and CDR2 SVGAGI. Trimming left V 5 bases short and J 5 bases short, with 13 bases between. CDR3 residues: CASSPPEGNNSPLHF. The CDR3 DNA is TGTGCCAGCAGTCCACCAGAGGGTAATAATTCACCCCTCCACTTT.

The chain carries TRBV5-6 and TRBJ2-2; unclear D gene. This CDR3 has 15 amino acids. V lost 4 bases and J lost 1, with 11 bases in between. The V gene's germline CDR1 is SGHDT and CDR2 YYEEEE. CDR3 amino acids: CASSMINLNTGELFF. DNA for the CDR3: TGTGCCAGCAGCATGATCAACTTGAACACCGGGGAGCTGTTTTTT.

V usage is TRBV7-9 and J usage is TRBJ2-2; weak D call: TRBD2 (6 bases). The CDR3 consists of 17 residues. From germline, CDR1 is SEHNR and CDR2 FQNEAQ (reference sequence). Trimming shortened V by 5 bases and J by 1 base, and 17 bases separated the two germline ends. The CDR3 coding sequence is TGTGCCAGCAGCCAGCGAAGTGGGGGGAAGAACACCGGGGAGCTGTTTTTT. It codes for CASSQRSGGKNTGELFF.

V gene TRBV29-1 combines with J gene TRBJ2-7, with 9 positions matching TRBD1. Germline-derived CDR1 and CDR2 are SQVTM and ANQGSEA. CDR3 length: 14 amino acids. DNA for the CDR3: TGCAGTGTAGTATTGGGACAGGGTGTCCACGAGCAGTACTTC. It yields the protein CSVVLGQGVHEQYF.

The rearrangement joins TRBV30 to TRBJ1-2; 9 bases agree with TRBD1. CDR3 size: 14 residues. Germline V gene data show CDR1 as GTSNPN and CDR2 as SVGIG (reference sequence). V lost 3 bases, J lost 4 bases, and 6 bases stayed unmatched. In DNA form, the CDR3 reads TGTGCCTGGAGCGCGGACAGGGGCGGCTATGGCTACACCTTC. This translates into CAWSADRGGYGYTF.

The rearrangement joins TRBV9 to TRBJ2-1; 8 positions match TRBD1. The ends lost 0 bases at V and 4 bases at J; junction bases unmatched: 12. Germline CDR1 SGDLS, CDR2 YYNGEE. The CDR3 extends over 18 amino acids. CDR3 sequence: CASSVDAGQGPSYNEQFF. CDR3 in DNA: TGTGCCAGCAGCGTAGACGCCGGACAGGGACCCTCTTACAATGAGCAGTTCTTC. The whole variable domain, remainder taken from reference TRBV9 and TRBJ2-1, is DSGVTQTPKHLITATGQRVTLRCSPRSGDLSVYWYQQSLDQGLQFLIQYYNGEERAKGNILERFSAQQFPDLHSELNLSSLELGDSALYFCASSVDAGQGPSYNEQFFGPGTRLTVL.

The CDR3 is CASSSRPGELGKLFF. The DNA for the CDR3 is TGTGCCAGCAGCTCCCGACCGGGGGAGTTGGGAAAACTGTTTTTT. This chain uses TRBV11-2 with TRBJ1-4; the D gene is possibly TRBD1 (5 bases). This CDR3 has 15 residues. CDR1 is SGHAT, CDR2 FQNNGV, per germline. The V and J ends lost 4 bases and 10 bases respectively, with 19 bases between them.